The present T cell receptor beta chain was sequenced within a study of blood T cell repertoires in COVID-19. This CDR3 region has 14 residues. Losses at the gene ends were 3 bases for V and 9 bases for J; bases not matched to a gene: 8. Per germline, CDR1 SGHRS and CDR2 YFSETQ. Per the study methods: Amplification from reference gene primers served as the basis for estimated nucleated cell counts. The data were produced by immunoSEQ multiplex PCR, yet TCRdb's version contains in-frame clones alone and is incomplete. V, J and clone size are those of that table, while D and trimming were read from the DNA. The table lists around 68,000 clones, around four fifths of them singletons.

The TCR sequence derives from a woman aged 45 to 65 with acute or convalescent COVID-19. Sequencing used peripheral blood. The V gene is TRBV5-1, the J gene TRBJ2-1; 8 nucleotides match TRBD2. CDR3 coding DNA: TGCGCCAGCAGCTACAACGGGGGGGCAGGTGAGCAGTTCTTC. Amino acids: CASSYNGGAGEQFF.